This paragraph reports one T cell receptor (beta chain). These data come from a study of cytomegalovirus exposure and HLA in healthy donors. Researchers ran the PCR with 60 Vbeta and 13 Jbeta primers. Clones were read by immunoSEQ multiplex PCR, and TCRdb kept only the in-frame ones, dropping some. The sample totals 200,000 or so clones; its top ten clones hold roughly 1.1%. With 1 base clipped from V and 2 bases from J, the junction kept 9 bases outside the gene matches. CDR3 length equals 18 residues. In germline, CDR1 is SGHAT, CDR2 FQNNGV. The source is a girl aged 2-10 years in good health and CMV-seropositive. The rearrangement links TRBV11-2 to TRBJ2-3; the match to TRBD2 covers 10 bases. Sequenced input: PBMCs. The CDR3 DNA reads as TGTGCCAGCAGCTTAGCCGTGGCCGGGACTAGCGCCACAGATACGCAGTATTTT. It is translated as CASSLAVAGTSATDTQYF.